This T cell receptor (beta chain) is drawn from a study of OX40 agonist ivuxolimab in advanced cancers. On the study more broadly: Subjects had a mean age of around 60 years, with a range of about 23 to 79; approximately 83% were male. Points from the study as a whole: Some nonresponders additionally presented with little normalized T-cell clonal expansion. Expanded clones were, on average, more numerous in CD8+ T cells than in CD4+.

Blood sampling took place at baseline, cycle 4 day 1, and cycle 7 day 1. V lost 5 bases to trimming and J lost 4 bases, with 8 bases between them. The CDR3 extends over 13 amino acids. The germline gives CDR1 SGHVS, CDR2 FNYEAQ. TCRdb's copy holds only in-frame clones and misses some; the assay was immunoSEQ multiplex PCR. Of about 79,000 clones in the sample, about 88% were seen once. Notes on this clone: Its antigen is currently unknown.

This receptor was taken from an adult with an advanced solid tumor such as melanoma, head and neck, liver or kidney cancer. The chain has TRBV7-6 and TRBJ2-2; no reliable D call. Sequenced material: CD4+ or CD8+ T cells sorted from blood, taken in a trial of the OX40 agonist ivuxolimab. The DNA for the CDR3 is TGTGCCAGCAGCCCAGCGAGCACCGGGGAGCTGTTTTTT. This gives the protein CASSPASTGELFF.